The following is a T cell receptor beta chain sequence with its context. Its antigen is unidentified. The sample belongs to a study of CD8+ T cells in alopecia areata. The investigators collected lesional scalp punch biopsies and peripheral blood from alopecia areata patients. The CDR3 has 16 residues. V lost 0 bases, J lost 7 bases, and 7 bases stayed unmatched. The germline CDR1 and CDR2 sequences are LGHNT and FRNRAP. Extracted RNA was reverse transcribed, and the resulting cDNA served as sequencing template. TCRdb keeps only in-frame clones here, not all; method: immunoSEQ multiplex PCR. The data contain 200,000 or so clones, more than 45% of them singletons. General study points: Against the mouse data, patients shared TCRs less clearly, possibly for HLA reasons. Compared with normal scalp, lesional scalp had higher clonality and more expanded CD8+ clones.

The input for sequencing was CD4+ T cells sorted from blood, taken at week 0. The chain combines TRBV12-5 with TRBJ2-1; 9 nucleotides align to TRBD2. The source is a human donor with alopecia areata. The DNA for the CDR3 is TGTGCTAGTGGTTTGGTAGTTAGCGGGAGAGGAAATGAGCAGTTCTTC. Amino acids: CASGLVVSGRGNEQFF.